The rows below give T cell receptor beta chains drawn from one sample of a study of post-analysis software for immune sequencing data. TCRdb analysed the PCR reads with MiXCR anew, one entry per CDR3 protein. Of more than 450,000 distinct CDR3 sequences listed, around 36% were seen once; the top ten hold 4.5% to 7.5%. The material sequenced was blood. These receptors were obtained from a girl under 18 with multiple sclerosis. Each CDR3 is given with its conserved first and last residue.

13 | TRBV20-1 | CSASGTDDYGYTF
17 | TRBV5-1 | CASSLLTGRESDYGYTF
14 | TRBV6-1 | CASRQLLTNQPQHF
17 | TRBV7-8 | CASSLAGGQDRGYGYTF
14 | TRBV9 | CASSVGRVDQPQHF
15 | TRBV19 | CASRSGTGGRETQYF
17 | TRBV3-1 | CASSHPGQGAHAGGYTF
14 | TRBV7-2 | CASRTTGEKETQYF
15 | TRBV3-1 | CASSPTGGFTDTQYF
17 | TRBV5-6 | CASSSLGLAGHDNEQFF
17 | TRBV5-6 | CASSLTDGTAPNEKLFF
14 | TRBV5-1 | CASSLDRVLYEQYF
13 | TRBV20-1 | CSAGRGLIDTQYF
14 | TRBV9 | CASSVTGMTGELFF
13 | TRBV29-1 | CSVDRDSTDTQYF
16 | TRBV11-2 | CASSLFLAIGSNEQFF
12 | TRBV20-1 | CSARGTAYEQYF
12 | TRBV29-1 | CSVTGHQETQYF
14 | TRBV20-1 | CSAHPGQWTDTQYF
15 | TRBV5-1 | CASSLVPETQETQYF
16 | TRBV7-2 | CASRGSGTSGTDTQYF
17 | TRBV5-1 | CASSLVPPSSGEDTQYF
15 | TRBV4-2 | CASSLDRSNTGELFF
15 | TRBV20-1 | CSADGGGGPSYEQYF